These 13 T cell receptor beta chains came from one sample sequenced in a study of beta chain features in type 1 diabetes. Every bit of the isolated RNA underwent reverse transcription, so sequencing read expressed TCRB transcripts. Assay used: immunoSEQ multiplex PCR; TCRdb lists only in-frame clones, some missing. The sample lists 680,000 or so clones; 15% to 19% were seen once. Sample: naive CD4+ T cells from blood. These receptors were taken from a man between 18 and 35 years old in good health.

This clone came up a few times. This rearrangement joins TRBV7-9 to TRBJ2-7, with unresolved D. The germline CDR1 and CDR2 sequences are SEHNR and FQNEAQ (reference sequence). The V gene lost 4 bases and the J gene lost 2 bases, with 15 bases spanning the gap. The CDR3 runs to 15 residues. The CDR3 loop is CASSSWFGSPYEQYF. The DNA of the CDR3 is TGTGCCAGCAGCTCCTGGTTCGGCAGTCCCTACGAGCAGTACTTC. Full variable domain (remainder filled in from reference TRBV7-9 and TRBJ2-7): DTGVSQNPRHKITKRGQNVTFRCDPISEHNRLYWYRQTLGQGPEFLTYFQNEAQLEKSRLLSDRFSAERPKGSFSTLEIQRTEQGDSAMYLCASSSWFGSPYEQYFGPGTRLTVT.

The V call is TRBV7-2, the J call TRBJ2-1, with 7 bases identical to TRBD2. The CDR3 runs 14 residues. The germline V gene has CDR1 SGHTA and CDR2 FQGNSA. V trimming: 5 bases; J trimming: 6 bases; junction bases outside the gene matches: 7. CDR3 in DNA: TGTGCCAGCAGCACCAGCGGGATTTTCAATGAGCAGTTCTTC. Translated, it gives CASSTSGIFNEQFF.

The chain has TRBV6-5 and TRBJ1-2, with no clear D. Germline V gene lookup returns CDR1 MNHEY and CDR2 SVGAGI. V was pared by 4 bases and J by 4 bases, with 16 bases between. The CDR3 is made up of 15 amino acids. The CDR3 coding sequence is TGTGCCAGCAGTTCCCACAAGACGTTACCCTATGGCTACACCTTC. It specifies CASSSHKTLPYGYTF.

This chain joins TRBV10-3 and TRBJ1-1; D uncertain. The germline gives CDR1 ENHRY, CDR2 SYGVKD. This CDR3 has 13 residues. The ends were cut back, 0 bases at V and 7 bases at J, with 9 bases in the middle. DNA for the CDR3: TGTGCCATCAGTGAGTCCGGACGTAATGAAGCTTTCTTT. As protein: CAISESGRNEAFF.

V usage is TRBV7-3 and J usage is TRBJ2-2; D may match TRBD1 or TRBD2 (5 bases each). Germline V CDR1 and CDR2: SGHTA, FQGTGA. The CDR3 is made up of 15 amino acids. V was shortened by 7 bases and J by 5 bases, with 17 bases between the two germline ends. The CDR3 DNA reads TGTGCCAGCACCCCCGGGTTGAGGGGTACCGGGGAGCTGTTTTTT. Residues: CASTPGLRGTGELFF. Supplemented by reference TRBV7-3 and TRBJ2-2, the full variable domain reads GAGVSQTPSNKVTEKGKYVELRCDPISGHTALYWYRQSLGQGPEFLIYFQGTGAADDSGLPNDRFFAVRPEGSVSTLKIQRTERGDSAVYLCASTPGLRGTGELFFGEGSRLTVL.

This clone was recorded a few times. The CDR3 here is CASSQASGLTLKNTGELFF. CDR3 bases: TGTGCCAGCAGCCAAGCGTCGGGACTCACGCTAAAGAACACCGGGGAGCTGTTTTTT. The chain combines TRBV4-2 with TRBJ2-2, with TRBD2 as a possible D gene (6 bases). Germline values: CDR1 LGHNA, CDR2 YNFKEQ. The CDR3 is 19 residues long. Trimming removed 1 base at V and 1 base at J, with 19 bases between.

The gene calls are TRBV4-1 and TRBJ2-1, with 7 positions matching TRBD2. Germline trimming cut 8 bases from V and 2 bases from J; bases unmatched to any gene: 9. The CDR3 has 15 amino acids. CDR1 and CDR2 from the germline V gene are MGHRA and YSYEKL. Here the CDR3 DNA reads TGCGCCAGCTCCCCCATAGCGGGCCCCTACAATGAGCAGTTCTTC. This translates into CASSPIAGPYNEQFF.

This clone was counted a few times. V usage is TRBV5-1 and J usage is TRBJ1-1; D perhaps matches TRBD1 (5 bases). Trimming pared 3 bases from V and 11 bases from J, leaving 14 bases between. CDR1 and CDR2 from the germline V gene are SGHRS and YFSETQ. The CDR3 covers 12 residues. CDR3 in amino acids: CASSWDGLGAFF. The CDR3 DNA reads TGCGCCAGCAGCTGGGACGGGCTCGGCGCTTTCTTT.

This clone was observed a handful of times. This rearrangement joins TRBV5-1 to TRBJ2-1; 9 bases are a match to TRBD2. This CDR3 has 16 amino acids. Per germline, CDR1 SGHRS and CDR2 YFSETQ. J gave up 2 bases and V 0 bases, and 3 bases lay outside the gene matches. CDR3 DNA sequence: TGCGCCAGCAGCTTGGCGCGGGAGGGGGCCTACAATGAGCAGTTCTTC. Its protein product is CASSLAREGAYNEQFF.

J is TRBJ2-2 and V is TRBV4-2, with D possibly matching TRBD2 (6 bases). V lost 5 bases and J lost 7, with 23 bases in between. The CDR3 runs 17 residues. CDR1 is LGHNA and CDR2 is YNFKEQ in the germline V gene. CDR3 residues: CASSFQPRGLNVGELFF. The CDR3 nucleotides read TGTGCCAGCAGCTTCCAGCCGAGGGGACTGAATGTCGGGGAGCTGTTTTTT.

The chain couples TRBV27 to TRBJ2-3; D might be TRBD2 (6 bases). V lost 5 bases to trimming and J lost 2 bases, with 17 bases between them. Germline values: CDR1 MNHEY, CDR2 SMNVEV (reference sequence). The length of the CDR3 is 16 residues. In nucleotides, the CDR3 is TGTGCCAGCAGTCCCTTGGGGACTGGGTTCACAGATACGCAGTATTTT. Encoded protein: CASSPLGTGFTDTQYF.

The rearrangement links TRBV4-3 to TRBJ1-6; 8 nucleotides line up with TRBD1. Germline V gives CDR1 LGHNA, CDR2 YSLEER. V lost 6 bases and J lost 7; bases outside the gene matches: 8. This CDR3 is built from 15 residues. The CDR3 nucleotides are TGCGCCAGCAGGCCACAGGGGGATTGGAATTCACCCCTCCACTTT. It codes for CASRPQGDWNSPLHF.

The chain is built from TRBV29-1 and TRBJ1-5; D is unclear. In germline, CDR1 is SQVTM, CDR2 ANQGSEA. The germline V and J ends were trimmed by 4 bases and 0 bases, with 10 bases remaining between them. This CDR3 is built from 14 residues. The CDR3 DNA is TGCAGCGTTGGGGGAGACTATAGCAATCAGCCCCAGCATTTT. This codes for CSVGGDYSNQPQHF.